These 30 T cell receptor beta chains share one sample of origin, sequenced in a study of blood T cells in healthy people across ages. A second PCR of roughly 6 to 12 cycles used a sample-barcoded 5' primer and a J-beta primer mix. MiXCR, applied by TCRdb to the 5' RACE reads, yields one record per CDR3 protein. The data hold about 1.7 million distinct CDR3 sequences, with over 25% observed a single time. The source material was blood. These receptors all stem from a young woman in good health.

This clonotype was seen ten or more times. This chain uses TRBV6-6 with TRBJ2-6, with TRBD1 matching over 8 bases. The junction had 6 bases not matched to a gene; V was cut back by 5 bases and J by 0 bases. Germline CDR1 reads MNHNY; CDR2 reads SVGAGI (reference sequence). CDR3 size: 17 residues. The CDR3 region is CASSPKTGASGANVLTF. As DNA, the CDR3 is TGTGCCAGCAGTCCTAAGACAGGGGCCTCTGGGGCCAACGTCCTGACTTTC.

This clonotype was seen a few times. The junction departs from germline at one end; a sequencing error may be responsible. V and J are TRBV20-1 and TRBJ1-2, with D hard to call. Germline V gene data show CDR1 as DFQATT and CDR2 as SNEGSKA (reference sequence). This CDR3 region has 14 residues. The CDR3 sequence: CSTRVGRPGYGYTF. CDR3 in DNA: TGCAGTACTAGAGTTGGGAGGCCAGGCTATGGCTACACCTTC.

The sample holds many counts of this clonotype. This chain joins TRBV24-1 and TRBJ2-1; D ambiguous. Germline CDR1 is KGHDR and CDR2 is SFDVKD. The CDR3 has 13 residues. Trimming removed 0 bases from V and 5 bases from J, with 4 bases in between. The CDR3 nucleotides are TGTGCCACCAGTGATTTGAACGACAATGAGCAGTTCTTC. Amino acids: CATSDLNDNEQFF.

This rearrangement joins TRBV11-2 to TRBJ2-1, with a weak D call TRBD1 (6 bases). From germline, CDR1 is SGHAT and CDR2 FQNNGV. V was pared by 0 bases and J by 14 bases, with 23 bases between. CDR3 length: 16 amino acids. This CDR3 is CASSLDPRTEGSPEFF. DNA of the CDR3: TGTGCCAGCAGCTTAGATCCCAGGACAGAGGGATCCCCCGAGTTCTTC.

This clonotype turned up a few times. Written as DNA, the CDR3 is TGTGCCAGCAGCCCCTACACGGAGGATACGCAGTATTTT. This translates into CASSPYTEDTQYF. V is TRBV9 and J is TRBJ2-3, with unresolved D. The V gene's germline CDR1 is SGDLS and CDR2 YYNGEE. V lost 4 bases, J lost 6 bases, and 12 bases lay in between. CDR3 length: 13 residues.

J is TRBJ2-7 and V is TRBV2; D is unclear. The CDR3 is 16 residues long. Trimming took off 3 bases at V and 2 bases at J, with 17 bases between the two ends. The germline CDR1 and CDR2 sequences are SNHLY and FYNNEI. The CDR3 DNA follows: TGTGCCAGCAGTGAGCCGCGCGGATCTATCCCCTACGAGCAGTACTTC. Its protein is CASSEPRGSIPYEQYF.

This clonotype was picked up a small number of times. The V and J genes are TRBV30 and TRBJ2-7; D perhaps matches TRBD2 (5 bases). The V gene's germline CDR1 is GTSNPN and CDR2 SVGIG (reference sequence). The ends were cut back, 0 bases at V and 0 bases at J, with 9 bases in the middle. This CDR3 comprises 14 residues. The CDR3 protein is CAWSVLGSSYEQYF. The DNA for the CDR3 is TGTGCCTGGAGTGTACTGGGGAGCTCCTACGAGCAGTACTTC. Combining the CDR3 with reference TRBV30 and TRBJ2-7 gives the whole variable domain SQTIHQWPATLVQPVGSPLSLECTVEGTSNPNLYWYRQAAGRGLQLLFYSVGIGQISSEVPQNLSASRPQDRQFILSSKKLLLSDSGFYLCAWSVLGSSYEQYFGPGTRLTVT.

The V and J genes are TRBV6-5 and TRBJ2-1; 7 nucleotides match TRBD2. This CDR3 has 18 residues. The junction had 14 bases not matched to a gene; V was cut back by 0 bases and J by 6 bases. In germline, CDR1 is MNHEY, CDR2 SVGAGI. This CDR3 is CASSYSPLAAPGGNEQFF. The CDR3 DNA reads as TGTGCCAGCAGTTACTCCCCCCTAGCGGCACCTGGGGGCAATGAGCAGTTCTTC.

This clonotype was found a few times. The rearrangement joins TRBV3-1 to TRBJ1-6; TRBD1 aligns across 10 bases. The germline V gene encodes CDR1 LGHDT and CDR2 YNNKEL (reference sequence). The CDR3 runs 15 residues. Trimming took 1 base from V and 8 from J; bases not matched to a gene: 2. This CDR3 is CASSQAGQGDSPLHF. In DNA form, the CDR3 reads TGTGCCAGCAGCCAAGCAGGACAGGGGGATTCACCCCTCCACTTT.

The chain carries TRBV12-3 or TRBV12-4 and TRBJ2-5; D unclear. The CDR3 is made up of 12 amino acids. V lost 8 bases, J lost 5 bases, and 12 bases lay in between. CDR3 coding DNA: TGTGCCAGCCTGGAAGGGTCGGAGACCCAGTACTTC. Protein sequence: CASLEGSETQYF.

Remarks on this clonotype: The junction shows a germline mismatch at one end, possibly a read error. DNA for the CDR3: TGTACCAGCAGTCCGGCAGGGGGTGAAAAACTGTTTTTT. Translating it yields CTSSPAGGEKLFF. The J gene is TRBJ1-4, the V gene TRBV12-3 or TRBV12-4, with 7 positions matching TRBD1. CDR3 length: 13 residues.

This clonotype was seen a handful of times. This chain connects TRBV20-1 to TRBJ2-7; 12 positions match TRBD2. With 2 bases clipped from V and 5 bases from J, the junction kept 7 bases outside the gene matches. The CDR3 is made up of 15 amino acids. The germline gives CDR1 DFQATT, CDR2 SNEGSKA (reference sequence). CDR3 sequence reads: CSARLAGGLLNEQYF. The CDR3 DNA is TGCAGTGCTAGACTAGCGGGAGGGCTCCTCAACGAGCAGTACTTC.

As concerns this clonotype: A much larger clone sits a single nucleotide away, making a read error possible. The rearrangement joins TRBV7-2 to TRBJ1-6; D remains unclear. V lost 6 bases and J lost 7, with 19 bases in between. Per germline, CDR1 SGHTA and CDR2 FQGNSA. The CDR3 totals 16 residues. Here the CDR3 DNA reads TGTGCCAGCAGTACCCTACCGATAGTGTCAAATTCACCCCTCCACTTT. Amino acids: CASSTLPIVSNSPLHF.

The chain couples TRBV29-1 to TRBJ2-3; D remains unclear. V was pared by 3 bases and J by 8 bases, with 9 bases between. CDR3 length: 11 residues. Germline assignment: CDR1 SQVTM and CDR2 ANQGSEA. CDR3 sequence: CSVDLRPTQYF. CDR3 nucleotide sequence: TGCAGCGTTGACCTAAGACCTACGCAGTATTTT.

This chain links TRBV7-2 with TRBJ2-5; D unclear. From germline, CDR1 is SGHTA and CDR2 FQGNSA. CDR3 length equals 13 residues. The germline V and J ends were trimmed by 5 bases and 5 bases, with 12 bases remaining between them. In DNA, the CDR3 is TGTGCCAGCAGCCGCCCTCCCGGGGAGACCCAGTACTTC. Its translation: CASSRPPGETQYF.

A few counts support this clonotype. The V call is TRBV5-6, the J call TRBJ1-4; 8 bases line up with TRBD1. The CDR3 spans 15 residues. V shed 2 bases and J 5 bases; nucleotides not matched to a gene: 5. Germline-derived CDR1 and CDR2 are SGHDT and YYEEEE. The CDR3 DNA is TGTGCCAGCAGCTTTGATCGACAGGGGAATGAAAAACTGTTTTTT. This sequence encodes CASSFDRQGNEKLFF.

This clonotype has at least ten counts. The chain is built from TRBV12-3 or TRBV12-4 and TRBJ2-7; D gene unclear. The V end lost 3 bases, the J end lost 5 bases, and 5 bases lay between the germline ends. The CDR3 runs 11 residues. The CDR3 DNA reads TGTGCCAGCAGTTTTAGGAACGAGCAGTACTTC. Its translation is CASSFRNEQYF.

This chain uses TRBV9 with TRBJ1-2; 12 nucleotides agree with TRBD1. This CDR3 region has 16 residues. J was trimmed by 7 bases and V by 3 bases; bases with no gene match: 10. Germline V gene data show CDR1 as SGDLS and CDR2 as YYNGEE. The CDR3 loop is CASSGSLGQGAGGYTF. The CDR3 nucleotides are TGTGCCAGCAGCGGGTCCCTGGGACAGGGGGCAGGTGGCTACACCTTC.

There are a few counts of this clonotype. The chain carries TRBV25-1 and TRBJ2-7; TRBD1 agrees at 8 bases. Germline values: CDR1 MGHDK, CDR2 SYGVNS. This CDR3 contains 15 residues. V shed 3 bases, J shed 0 bases, and the junction held 4 bases outside the gene matches. DNA of the CDR3: TGTGCCAGCAGTGAGGGTGGGACAGGCTCCTACGAGCAGTACTTC. It specifies CASSEGGTGSYEQYF.

This clonotype was seen only a few times. The chain carries TRBV4-3 and TRBJ2-3; 14 bases fit TRBD2. CDR3 length equals 16 residues. The germline V gene encodes CDR1 LGHNA and CDR2 YSLEER. The J segment lost 5 bases and the V segment lost 4 bases, leaving 5 bases of the junction unmatched. The CDR3 DNA reads TGCGCCAGCAGCCTGACTAGCGGGAGGGTTGGAGATACGCAGTATTTT. Amino acids: CASSLTSGRVGDTQYF.

This clonotype was detected a few times. This sequence may be a read error, since a much larger clone differs from it by one base. This sequence joins TRBV9 and TRBJ2-4; tentatively, D is TRBD2 (6 bases). With the DNA end fitting TRBJ2-7 better, the J assignment may be wrong. The CDR3 sequence is 14 residues long. The V gene's germline CDR1 is SGDLS and CDR2 YYNGEE. The CDR3 loop is CASSGGRTTYEQYF. Here the CDR3 DNA reads TGTGCCAGCAGCGGAGGGAGGACTACCTACGAGCAGTACTTC.

This clonotype was found a few times. J is TRBJ1-5 and V is TRBV7-9, with 7 positions matching TRBD1. V shed 4 bases and J 5 bases; nucleotides not matched to a gene: 11. The V gene's germline CDR1 is SEHNR and CDR2 FQNEAQ (reference sequence). CDR3 length equals 16 residues. For the CDR3, the DNA is TGTGCCAGCAGCTACGGTGGACAGGAGGTCCATCAGCCCCAGCATTTT. It specifies CASSYGGQEVHQPQHF.

This clonotype has at least ten counts. This rearrangement joins TRBV18 to TRBJ2-7; 8 nucleotides match TRBD1. The CDR3 has 15 residues. With 6 bases clipped from V and 2 bases from J, the junction kept 9 bases outside the gene matches. Germline V gene lookup returns CDR1 KGHSH and CDR2 LQKENI. This CDR3 reads CASSTMTGAAYEQYF. The CDR3 region has the DNA TGTGCCAGCTCTACCATGACAGGGGCTGCCTACGAGCAGTACTTC.

In its sample, this clonotype was seen many times. This sequence joins TRBV4-3 and TRBJ2-7, with TRBD2 matching 10 bases. The germline CDR1 and CDR2 sequences are LGHNA and YSLEER. CDR3 length: 14 residues. The V segment lost 4 bases and the J segment 2 bases; nucleotides outside the gene matches: 2. CDR3 nucleotide sequence: TGCGCCAGCAGCCCAGCGGGAGGGACCTACGAGCAGTACTTC. Amino acids: CASSPAGGTYEQYF.

Worth noting for this clonotype: A much larger clone differs by one base, so this may be a read error. J is TRBJ2-7 and V is TRBV20-1; 11 bases align to TRBD2. The assigned J gene may be wrong: the sequence end matches TRBJ2-1 better. CDR3 length equals 15 residues. Germline CDR1 is DFQATT and CDR2 is SNEGSKA (reference sequence). CDR3 in DNA: TGCAGTGCTAGAGACGGACTAGCGGGTCCCTACGAGCAGTTCTTC. This codes for CSARDGLAGPYEQFF.

As for this clonotype: Relative to the germline gene, one junction end is altered; a read error may explain this. CDR3 loop: CASSLVGYERYF. The CDR3 DNA follows: TGTGCCAGCAGCTTAGTTGGCTACGAGCGGTACTTC. This sequence joins TRBV7-9 and TRBJ2-7; D remains unclear. This CDR3 region has 12 residues. Per the germline V gene, CDR1 is SEHNR and CDR2 is FQNEAQ (reference sequence).

V is TRBV6-1 and J is TRBJ1-2, with no clear D. V lost 6 bases, J lost 7 bases, and 15 bases lay in between. CDR1 is MNHNS and CDR2 is SASEGT in the germline V gene. The CDR3 loop spans 13 amino acids. CDR3 amino acids: CASSRTTEGGYTF. CDR3 DNA: TGTGCCAGCAGCCGGACCACAGAGGGTGGCTACACCTTC.

This chain joins TRBV25-1 and TRBJ2-3; the D is unclear. The CDR3 extends over 12 amino acids. The V and J ends lost 2 bases and 4 bases respectively, with 4 bases between them. Germline loops: CDR1 MGHDK, CDR2 SYGVNS. Here the CDR3 DNA reads TGTGCCAGCAGTGAACGGCCAGATACGCAGTATTTT. Translating gives CASSERPDTQYF.

In the case of this clonotype: The junction does not match germline at one end; this may be a read error. The chain employs TRBV28 and TRBJ2-5; 7 bases line up with TRBD2. The J call may be incorrect, as the DNA end agrees better with TRBJ2-7. The CDR3 has 21 amino acids. Germline CDR1 reads MDHEN; CDR2 reads SYDVKM. This chain's CDR3 is CACSSPLQSRSSIAGSLEQYF. As DNA, the CDR3 is TGTGCCTGCAGTTCACCACTCCAGAGCCGATCTAGCATAGCGGGCTCCCTCGAGCAGTACTTC.

The V call is TRBV11-2, the J call TRBJ1-1; the D gene is possibly TRBD1 (6 bases). Germline values: CDR1 SGHAT, CDR2 FQNNGV. This CDR3 region has 13 residues. V lost 10 bases and J lost 0, with 12 bases in between. CDR3 amino acids: CAIGQRMNTEAFF. Here the CDR3 DNA reads TGTGCCATCGGACAGCGCATGAACACTGAAGCTTTCTTT.